Following are 20 T cell receptor beta chains from one sample sequenced in a study of fetal regulatory T cell absence and autoimmunity. Clones were sequenced by immunoSEQ multiplex PCR, and TCRdb holds only the in-frame ones, with some missing. Counted here are around 45,000 clones, 70% to 85% occurring once; the ten biggest clones make up around 0.43%. Sequenced sample: cord blood. All receptors derive from a newborn boy with IPEX syndrome.

The chain is built from TRBV4-2 and TRBJ2-7; D is undetermined. CDR3 length: 14 amino acids. CDR1 LGHNA and CDR2 YNFKEQ come from the germline V gene. Trimming took off 2 bases at V and 0 bases at J, with 8 bases between the two ends. DNA for the CDR3: TGTGCCAGCAGCCAACGTCTAGTCTCCTACGAGCAGTACTTC. Its protein is CASSQRLVSYEQYF.

The rearrangement uses TRBV4-2 and TRBJ2-1; 13 bases match TRBD2. From germline, CDR1 is LGHNA and CDR2 YNFKEQ. CDR3 length: 16 residues. V lost 4 bases, J lost 9 bases, and 9 bases stayed unmatched. The CDR3: CASSPKGLAGRPEQFF. CDR3 DNA sequence: TGTGCCAGCAGCCCGAAGGGACTAGCGGGACGACCTGAGCAGTTCTTC.

The gene calls are TRBV5-1 and TRBJ2-7, with TRBD1 matching over 12 bases. Germline loops: CDR1 SGHRS, CDR2 YFSETQ. The V and J ends lost 3 bases and 3 bases, in that order; junction bases with no gene match: 7. This CDR3 is 16 amino acids long. The DNA for the CDR3 is TGCGCCAGCAGCTGGAGGGGACAGGGGGCGCACTACGAGCAGTACTTC. Protein product: CASSWRGQGAHYEQYF.

The CDR3 DNA follows: TGTGCCAGCAGAACGGGACAGGGGGAGGACGAGCAGTACTTC. Encoded protein: CASRTGQGEDEQYF. The chain uses TRBV6-5 and TRBJ2-7; 11 positions match TRBD1. The CDR3 is 14 residues long. The V segment lost 6 bases and the J segment 5 bases; nucleotides outside the gene matches: 6. Germline V lookup: CDR1 MNHEY, CDR2 SVGAGI.

The count of this clone is one. V is TRBV5-4 and J is TRBJ2-7; D gene uncertain. In germline, CDR1 is SGHNT, CDR2 YYREEE (reference sequence). The CDR3 runs to 12 residues. Trimming shortened V by 0 bases and J by 5 bases, and 6 bases separated the two germline ends. The CDR3 loop is CASSLENHEQYF. CDR3 DNA: TGTGCCAGCAGCTTGGAAAACCACGAGCAGTACTTC.

This rearrangement joins TRBV18 to TRBJ2-7; possible D gene TRBD2, 6 bases. The germline V gene has CDR1 KGHSH and CDR2 LQKENI. The CDR3 has 12 residues. With 5 bases removed from V and 3 bases from J, the gap between germline ends came to 8 bases. The chain's CDR3 is CASSSGGYEQYF. CDR3 DNA sequence: TGTGCCAGCTCATCCGGGGGCTACGAGCAGTACTTC. The full variable domain, in which reference TRBV18 and TRBJ2-7 provide the parts outside the CDR3, is NAGVMQNPRHLVRRRGQEARLRCSPMKGHSHVYWYRQLPEEGLKFMVYLQKENIIDESGMPKERFSAEFPKEGPSILRIQQVVRGDSAAYFCASSSGGYEQYFGPGTRLTVT.

The chain carries TRBV30 and TRBJ1-1, with D maybe TRBD1 (5 bases). The CDR3 runs 14 residues. The germline CDR1 and CDR2 sequences are GTSNPN and SVGIG (reference sequence). CDR3 in amino acids: CALTSGSLYTEAFF. The CDR3 DNA reads as TGTGCTCTAACTTCAGGGTCCCTGTACACTGAAGCTTTCTTT.

The chain links TRBV4-2 to TRBJ1-4; D uncertain. The V end lost 2 bases, the J end lost 7 bases, and 14 bases lay between the germline ends. This CDR3 region has 15 residues. Germline V gene sequence: CDR1 LGHNA, CDR2 YNFKEQ. The CDR3 sequence is CASSQLVQAPEKLFF. In DNA form, the CDR3 reads TGTGCCAGCAGCCAATTGGTGCAGGCCCCTGAAAAACTGTTTTTT.

V gene TRBV5-4 combines with J gene TRBJ2-2; D gene unclear. From germline, CDR1 is SGHNT and CDR2 YYREEE (reference sequence). V lost 1 base to trimming and J lost 6 bases, with 10 bases between them. This CDR3 spans 14 amino acids. CDR3 in amino acids: CASSLRASPGELFF. CDR3 nucleotides: TGTGCCAGCAGCTTGAGAGCAAGCCCCGGGGAGCTGTTTTTT.

The rearrangement uses TRBV19 and TRBJ1-1, with unresolved D. Germline V gene sequence: CDR1 LNHDA, CDR2 SQIVND (reference sequence). The length of the CDR3 is 13 residues. Trimming shortened V by 3 bases and J by 1 base, and 6 bases separated the two germline ends. DNA for the CDR3: TGTGCCAGTAGTATGGAACGGAACACTGAAGCTTTCTTT. Amino acids: CASSMERNTEAFF.

In this sample, this clone turned up a few times. The rearrangement joins TRBV5-1 to TRBJ2-2; D is unclear. Between the trimmed V and J ends, which lost 2 bases and 0 bases, there was a span of 5 bases. CDR3 size: 14 residues. Germline-derived CDR1 and CDR2 are SGHRS and YFSETQ. CDR3 region: CASSFTSNTGELFF. CDR3 sequence (DNA): TGCGCCAGCAGCTTTACCTCGAACACCGGGGAGCTGTTTTTT.

V gene TRBV6-5 combines with J gene TRBJ2-7; 9 nucleotides line up with TRBD2. Germline assignment: CDR1 MNHEY and CDR2 SVGAGI. V dropped 10 bases and J dropped 2; count of bases not matched to a gene: 9. CDR3 length: 14 amino acids. The CDR3 DNA sequence: TGTGCCACGGGGTGGACTAGCGTTCCCTACGAGCAGTACTTC. Its translation: CATGWTSVPYEQYF.

This clone has just one count. The chain carries TRBV7-2 and TRBJ2-4, with D maybe TRBD1 (5 bases). The germline CDR1 and CDR2 sequences are SGHTA and FQGNSA. The CDR3 is 16 residues long. Trimming took off 1 base at V and 0 bases at J, with 10 bases between the two ends. CDR3 in amino acids: CASSLGAGLAKNIQYF. CDR3 coding DNA: TGTGCCAGCAGCTTAGGGGCAGGGCTAGCCAAAAACATTCAGTACTTC.

The chain combines TRBV29-1 with TRBJ1-2, with 7 bases lining up with TRBD1. The CDR3 length is 12 residues. Germline V lookup: CDR1 SQVTM, CDR2 ANQGSEA. The J segment lost 2 bases and the V segment lost 7 bases, leaving 4 bases of the junction unmatched. The CDR3 reads CSAPTGNYGYTF. The CDR3 DNA is TGCAGCGCCCCGACAGGGAACTATGGCTACACCTTC.

V gene TRBV4-1 combines with J gene TRBJ2-1; unclear D gene. The V end was cut by 1 base, the J end by 9 bases, with 13 bases between. CDR1 is MGHRA and CDR2 is YSYEKL in the germline V gene. The CDR3 sequence is 14 residues long. The CDR3 nucleotides read TGCGCCAGCAGCCAAGTACCAGATTGGATTGAGCAGTTCTTC. Protein sequence: CASSQVPDWIEQFF.

This chain joins TRBV5-4 and TRBJ2-7; the match to TRBD1 covers 10 bases. The CDR3 has 12 amino acids. Germline values: CDR1 SGHNT, CDR2 YYREEE (reference sequence). The J segment lost 6 bases and the V segment lost 3 bases, leaving 0 bases of the junction unmatched. In DNA form, the CDR3 reads TGTGCCAGCAGCTGGACAGGGGGCGAGCAGTACTTC. It specifies CASSWTGGEQYF.

The V and J genes are TRBV5-1 and TRBJ2-3; TRBD2 agrees at 14 bases. V shed 4 bases, J shed 4 bases, and the junction held 5 bases outside the gene matches. Germline CDR1 SGHRS, CDR2 YFSETQ. The CDR3 totals 16 residues. CDR3 DNA: TGCGCCAGCAGCCCCGGACTAGCGGGGGGCCCAGATACGCAGTATTTT. It translates to CASSPGLAGGPDTQYF.

As for this clone: One junction end disagrees with the germline gene, perhaps due to a read error. The chain recombines TRBV27 with TRBJ2-7, with D perhaps given as TRBD1 or TRBD2 (6 bases each). The CDR3 spans 13 residues. CDR1 is MNHEY, CDR2 SMNVEV, per germline (reference sequence). This chain's CDR3 is CATSLGGAYEQYF. In nucleotides, the CDR3 is TGTGCCACCAGTTTGGGGGGCGCTTACGAGCAGTACTTC.

To note about this clone: Its ends do not fully match the called genes, so a read error is possible. The chain combines TRBV7-7 with TRBJ2-1; tentative D call: TRBD2 (7 bases). Germline CDR1 and CDR2: SSHAT and FNYEAQ (reference sequence). The CDR3 has 14 residues. CDR3 protein: CASSFGGGNNEQFF. The CDR3 nucleotides read TGTGCTAGCAGCTTCGGCGGGGGCAACAATGAGCAGTTCTTC.

Points on this clone: Other DNA variants within this sample encode the same CDR3. The V and J genes are TRBV29-1 and TRBJ1-2; D not certain. CDR3 length: 11 amino acids. V dropped 0 bases and J dropped 8 bases, with 7 bases sitting between them. From germline, CDR1 is SQVTM and CDR2 ANQGSEA. CDR3 DNA: TGCAGCGTTGAAGATCGAGGCGGCTACACCTTC. The encoded protein is CSVEDRGGYTF.